The 10 T cell receptor beta chains below were found in one sample sequenced in a study of blood T cell repertoires in COVID-19. Libraries were prepared by immunoSEQ multiplex PCR; TCRdb keeps only in-frame clonotypes and omits some of them. Of about 190,000 clones listed, just under 85% are singletons. Input material: peripheral blood. These receptors all come from a woman in her seventies with active or convalescent COVID-19.

The rearrangement uses TRBV28 and TRBJ2-6, with a tentative D call TRBD2 (5 bases). Per the germline V gene, CDR1 is MDHEN and CDR2 is SYDVKM. The CDR3 runs 16 residues. Between the trimmed V and J ends, which lost 6 bases and 0 bases, there was a span of 12 bases. This CDR3 is CASSYTSGSGANVLTF. DNA for the CDR3: TGTGCCAGCAGCTATACTAGTGGCTCTGGGGCCAACGTCCTGACTTTC.

The chain couples TRBV6-5 to TRBJ1-2, with 8 bases matching TRBD1. Per the germline V gene, CDR1 is MNHEY and CDR2 is SVGAGI. This CDR3 is built from 13 residues. The V gene end was trimmed by 5 bases and the J gene end by 5 bases; junction bases not matched to a gene: 4. CDR3 in DNA: TGTGCCAGCAGTCCGGGACAGGTTTATGGCTACACCTTC. Its protein product is CASSPGQVYGYTF.

The genes are TRBV5-1 and TRBJ2-3, with 9 bases aligning to TRBD1. From germline, CDR1 is SGHRS and CDR2 YFSETQ. The CDR3 runs to 15 residues. The junction had 3 bases not matched to a gene; V was cut back by 0 bases and J by 4 bases. The CDR3 DNA reads as TGCGCCAGCAGCTTGGGGGGACAGGGAGCAGATACGCAGTATTTT. This sequence encodes CASSLGGQGADTQYF.

V is TRBV4-2 and J is TRBJ2-3; TRBD2 matches at 9 bases. Germline V gene data show CDR1 as LGHNA and CDR2 as YNFKEQ. The CDR3 length is 16 residues. V shed 0 bases, J shed 5 bases, and the junction held 6 bases outside the gene matches. The CDR3 DNA reads as TGTGCCAGCAGCCAAGAGCGGAATAGCGGGAGAGATACGCAGTATTTT. Translating gives CASSQERNSGRDTQYF.

This clone has a handful of counts. The chain uses TRBV10-3 and TRBJ1-1; 10 positions match TRBD1. The CDR3 is made up of 15 amino acids. The junction had 9 bases not matched to a gene; V was cut back by 6 bases and J by 5 bases. In germline, CDR1 is ENHRY, CDR2 SYGVKD. DNA for the CDR3: TGTGCCATCAGCCCCGGGGACAGGGGAAGAACTGAAGCTTTCTTT. This codes for CAISPGDRGRTEAFF.

The chain combines TRBV28 with TRBJ2-5; perhaps TRBD2 as D (5 bases). Germline CDR1 reads MDHEN; CDR2 reads SYDVKM. The CDR3 covers 16 residues. Trimming pared 3 bases from V and 1 base from J, leaving 15 bases between. CDR3 DNA: TGTGCCAGCAGTTTTTCTGGAGGATGGCCCCAAGAGACCCAGTACTTC. It encodes CASSFSGGWPQETQYF.

This chain links TRBV18 with TRBJ2-7; tentatively, D is TRBD1 (6 bases). Trimming pared 5 bases from V and 5 bases from J, leaving 19 bases between. The CDR3 totals 15 residues. From germline, CDR1 is KGHSH and CDR2 LQKENI. CDR3 sequence: CASSADRIGADEQYF. The CDR3 nucleotides read TGTGCCAGCTCAGCAGACAGGATCGGGGCCGACGAGCAGTACTTC.

V usage is TRBV5-5 and J usage is TRBJ2-7; 7 bases are a match to TRBD1. With 2 bases clipped from V and 4 bases from J, the junction kept 3 bases outside the gene matches. Germline lookup yields CDR1 SGHKS and CDR2 YYEKEE (reference sequence). This CDR3 comprises 13 residues. The CDR3, as DNA: TGTGCCAGCAGCTTAGGACAGGTGTACGAGCAGTACTTC. It translates to CASSLGQVYEQYF.

The V and J genes are TRBV4-1 and TRBJ1-2, with D perhaps matching TRBD1 (5 bases). V dropped 1 base and J dropped 4 bases, with 10 bases sitting between them. The CDR3 covers 14 residues. Looked up from germline, CDR1 is MGHRA and CDR2 is YSYEKL. Written as DNA, the CDR3 is TGCGCCAGCAGCCAAGGGGGGGGAGTCTATGGCTACACCTTC. This sequence encodes CASSQGGGVYGYTF.

This chain connects TRBV13 to TRBJ1-2, with a weak D call TRBD1 (6 bases). The germline gives CDR1 PRHDT, CDR2 FYEKMQ (reference sequence). The V and J ends lost 1 base and 1 base respectively, with 7 bases between them. This CDR3 has 14 residues. The CDR3 DNA sequence: TGTGCCAGCAGCTTAGAGGGGGTTAACTATGGCTACACCTTC. Its translation: CASSLEGVNYGYTF.